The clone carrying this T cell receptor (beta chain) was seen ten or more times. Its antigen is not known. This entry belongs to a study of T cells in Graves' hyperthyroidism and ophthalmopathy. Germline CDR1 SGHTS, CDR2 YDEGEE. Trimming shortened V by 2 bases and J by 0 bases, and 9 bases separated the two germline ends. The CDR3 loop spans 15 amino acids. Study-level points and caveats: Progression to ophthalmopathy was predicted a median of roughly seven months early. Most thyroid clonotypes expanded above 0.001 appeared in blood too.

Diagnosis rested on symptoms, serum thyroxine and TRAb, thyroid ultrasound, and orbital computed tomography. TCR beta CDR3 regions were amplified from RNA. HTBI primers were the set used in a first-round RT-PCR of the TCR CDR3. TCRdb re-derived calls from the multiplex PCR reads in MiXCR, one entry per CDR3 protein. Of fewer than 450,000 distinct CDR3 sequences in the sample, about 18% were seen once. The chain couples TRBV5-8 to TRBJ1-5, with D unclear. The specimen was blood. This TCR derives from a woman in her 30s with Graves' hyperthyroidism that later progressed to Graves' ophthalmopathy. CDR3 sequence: CASSFGSHSNQPQHF. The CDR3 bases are TGTGCCAGCAGCTTTGGATCACATAGCAATCAGCCCCAGCATTTT.